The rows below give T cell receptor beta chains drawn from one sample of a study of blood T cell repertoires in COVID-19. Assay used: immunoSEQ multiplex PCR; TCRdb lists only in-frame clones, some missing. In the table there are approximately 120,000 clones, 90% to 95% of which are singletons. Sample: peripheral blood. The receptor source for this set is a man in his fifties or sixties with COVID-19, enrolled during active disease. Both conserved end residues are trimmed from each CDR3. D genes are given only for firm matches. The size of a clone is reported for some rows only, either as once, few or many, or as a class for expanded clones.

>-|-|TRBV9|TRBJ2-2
ASSGANTGELF
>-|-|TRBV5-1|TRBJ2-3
ASSRRDLPGDTQY
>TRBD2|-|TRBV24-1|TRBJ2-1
ATSEQLAGALNEQF
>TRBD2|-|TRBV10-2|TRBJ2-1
ASRASGDNEQF
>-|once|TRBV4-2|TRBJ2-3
ASSQDSGAGVGDTQY
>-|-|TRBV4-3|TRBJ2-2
ASSQKTGNTGELF
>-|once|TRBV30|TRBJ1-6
AWSSDSNSPLH
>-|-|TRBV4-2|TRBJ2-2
ASTTTGSVANTGELF
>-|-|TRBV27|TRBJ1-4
ASKKQATNEKLF
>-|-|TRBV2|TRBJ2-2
ASSDQTGGELF
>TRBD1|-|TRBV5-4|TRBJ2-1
ASSLADRGSTEQF
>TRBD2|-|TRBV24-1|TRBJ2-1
ATSGSTSGTVLNEQF
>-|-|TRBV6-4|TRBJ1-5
ARAEGYSNQPQH
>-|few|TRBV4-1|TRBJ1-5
ASSQAIDSNQNQPQH
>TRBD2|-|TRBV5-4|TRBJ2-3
ASRRGGADTQY
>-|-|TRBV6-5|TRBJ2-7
ASSRASTYEQY
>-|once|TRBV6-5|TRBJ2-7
ASRSDSYEQY
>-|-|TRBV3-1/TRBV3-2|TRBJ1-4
ASSQVGGKTNEKLF
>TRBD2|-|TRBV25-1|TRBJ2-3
ASSRGLAQSSDTQY
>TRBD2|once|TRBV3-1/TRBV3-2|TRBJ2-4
ASSQTSDIQY
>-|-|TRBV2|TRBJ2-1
ASNLGGLDEQF
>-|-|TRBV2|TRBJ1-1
ASSELGLENTEAF
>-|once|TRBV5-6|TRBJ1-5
ASSLGTGWNQPQH
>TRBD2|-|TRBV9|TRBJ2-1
ASSPTLWTSGYNEQF
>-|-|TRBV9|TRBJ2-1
ASSRTGSSYNEQF
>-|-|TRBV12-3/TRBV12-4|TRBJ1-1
ASSAGQYTF
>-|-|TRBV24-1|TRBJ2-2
ATSDFRGLGAGELF
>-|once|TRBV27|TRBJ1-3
ASIKDRQGIGGNTIY
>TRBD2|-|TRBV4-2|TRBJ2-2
ASSGDEVWEGTTGELF
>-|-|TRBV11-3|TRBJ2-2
ASSRGLPTGELF
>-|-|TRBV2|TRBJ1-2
ASSEALGGRYGYT
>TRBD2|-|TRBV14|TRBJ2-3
ASSHPGAGGPDTQY
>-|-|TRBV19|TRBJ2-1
ASSFSTGNSEQF
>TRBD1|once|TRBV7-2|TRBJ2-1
ASSYSTGTYNEQF
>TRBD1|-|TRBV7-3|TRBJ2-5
ASSLYGPGQGRQTQY
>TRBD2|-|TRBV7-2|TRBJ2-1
ASSLAGGFDEQF
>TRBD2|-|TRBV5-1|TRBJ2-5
ASSFRGSQETQY
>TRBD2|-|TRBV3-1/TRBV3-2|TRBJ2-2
ASSKGLAYTGELF
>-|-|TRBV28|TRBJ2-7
ASSLEYEQY
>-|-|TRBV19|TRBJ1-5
ASSVQGQPQH
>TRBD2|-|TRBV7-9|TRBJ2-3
ASSSSGAADTQY
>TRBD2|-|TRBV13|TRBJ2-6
ASSFLAGASGANVLT
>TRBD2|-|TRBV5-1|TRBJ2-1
ASSLGSGTKNDEQF
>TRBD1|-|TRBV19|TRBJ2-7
ASTPTRQGPGEQY
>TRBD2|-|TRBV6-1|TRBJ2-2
ASSEARALAGEWRELF
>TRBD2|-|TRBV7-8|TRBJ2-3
ASSFPARREGYTDTQY
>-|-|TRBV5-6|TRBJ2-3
ASSFGGTSTDTQY
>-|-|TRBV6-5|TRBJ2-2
ASSYSTTGELF
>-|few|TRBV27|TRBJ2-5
ASSLYPGWTQY
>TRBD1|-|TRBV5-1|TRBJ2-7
ASSRGQVGREQY
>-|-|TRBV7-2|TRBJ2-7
ASSRGSYPYEQY
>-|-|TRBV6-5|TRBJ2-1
ASLHLRGGNEQF
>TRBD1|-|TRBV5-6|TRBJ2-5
ASSLARRDRERIKTQY
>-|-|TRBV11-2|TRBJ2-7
ASSSEGPEQY
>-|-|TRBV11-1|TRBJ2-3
ASSSNTDTQY
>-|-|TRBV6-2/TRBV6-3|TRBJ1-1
ASSYSAAEAF
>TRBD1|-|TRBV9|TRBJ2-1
ASSVAGTGYKQF
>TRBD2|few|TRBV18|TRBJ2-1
ASSPSQAGGANEQF
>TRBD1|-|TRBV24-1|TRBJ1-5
ATSDLPRDSGDQPQH